The clone carrying this T cell receptor beta chain occurred many times. Its antigen is unknown. This record comes from a study of Graves' ophthalmopathy and Graves' hyperthyroidism. Study-level points and caveats: In predicting ophthalmopathy progression, the model reached over 70% sensitivity and around 72% specificity.

As diagnostic evidence, clinical symptoms, serum thyroxine, TRAb, thyroid ultrasound and orbital computed tomography were relied upon. PBMCs were isolated by Ficoll-Paque density gradient centrifugation, using roughly 9.7 ml of fresh peripheral blood as the starting material. Amplifying from RNA transcripts, the study obtained TCR beta CDR3 regions. An initial RT-PCR round employing HTBI primers preceded a second-round multiplex PCR. TCRdb redid the calling of the multiplex PCR reads with MiXCR, one entry per CDR3 protein. The table has roughly 400,000 distinct CDR3 sequences, roughly 15% seen once. Germline V gives CDR1 SGHTA, CDR2 FQGNSA. The length of the CDR3 is 13 residues. V gave up 7 bases and J gave up 7 bases; unmatched junction bases: 9.

Material for sequencing was peripheral blood. The V call is TRBV7-2, the J call TRBJ1-2; 7 bases fit TRBD1. The receptor was derived from a woman aged 18-29 years with stable Graves' hyperthyroidism. CDR3 bases: TGTGCCAGCAACACGGGACAGTCAGGTGGCTACACCTTC. Its protein is CASNTGQSGGYTF.